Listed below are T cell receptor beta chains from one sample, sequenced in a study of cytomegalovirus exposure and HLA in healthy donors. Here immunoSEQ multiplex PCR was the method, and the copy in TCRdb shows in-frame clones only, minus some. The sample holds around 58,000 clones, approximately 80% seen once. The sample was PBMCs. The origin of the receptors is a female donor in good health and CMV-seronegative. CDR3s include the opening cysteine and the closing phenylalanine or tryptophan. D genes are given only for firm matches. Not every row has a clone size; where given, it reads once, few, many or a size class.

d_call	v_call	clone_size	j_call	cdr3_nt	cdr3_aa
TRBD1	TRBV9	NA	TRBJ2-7	TGTGCCAGCAGCGTAGAAACAGGGGGCTCCTACGAGCAGTACTTC	CASSVETGGSYEQYF
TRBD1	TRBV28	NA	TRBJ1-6	TGTGCCAGCAGTTTAGGGGCAGGGGGCGTAGCACCCCTCCACTTT	CASSLGAGGVAPLHF
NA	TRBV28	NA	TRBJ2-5	TGCGCCAGCAGGGCCCCGGGACAAATCCCCCAAGAGACCCAGTACTTC	CASRAPGQIPQETQYF
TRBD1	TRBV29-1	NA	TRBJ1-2	TGCAGCGTTCCGCAGGGGGCGAGGTATGGCTACACCTTC	CSVPQGARYGYTF
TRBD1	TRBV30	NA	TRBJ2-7	TGTGCCTGGAGACGAGGGGGCAACGAAAACGAGCAGTACTTC	CAWRRGGNENEQYF
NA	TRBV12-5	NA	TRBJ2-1	TGTGCTAGTGGTTTGGACGGCGGCTACTACAATGAGCAGTTCTTC	CASGLDGGYYNEQFF
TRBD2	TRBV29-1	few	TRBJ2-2	TGCAGCGCGAATCCTAGCGGGAACACCGGGGAGCTGTTTTTT	CSANPSGNTGELFF
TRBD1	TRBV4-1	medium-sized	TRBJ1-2	TGCGCCAGCAGCCAAGACAGGGGGCTTGGCTATGGCTACACCTTC	CASSQDRGLGYGYTF
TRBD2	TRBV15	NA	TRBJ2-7	TGTGCCACCAGCGCCGCAGACTCTAGCGGGACTTCCTACGAGCAGTACTTC	CATSAADSSGTSYEQYF
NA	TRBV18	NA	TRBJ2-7	TGTGCCAGCTCACCACCCCAGGGATACGAGCAGTACTTC	CASSPPQGYEQYF
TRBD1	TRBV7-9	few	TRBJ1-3	TGTGCCAGCAGCCCGCAGGGGGCCTCTGGAAACACCATATATTTT	CASSPQGASGNTIYF
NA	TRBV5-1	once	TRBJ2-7	TGCGCCAGCAGCTTGCCTACCTCGACCTACGAGCAGTACTTC	CASSLPTSTYEQYF
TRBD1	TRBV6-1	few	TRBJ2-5	TGTGCCAGCACAGGGGCCGATGGGACAGGGCAGGCCCAGTACTTC	CASTGADGTGQAQYF
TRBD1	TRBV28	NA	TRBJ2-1	TGTGCCAGCAGTTCGACAGGGGGGGATTACAATGAGCAGTTCTTC	CASSSTGGDYNEQFF
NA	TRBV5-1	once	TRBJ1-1	TGCGCCAGCAGATTTGACATGAACACTGAAGCTTTCTTT	CASRFDMNTEAFF
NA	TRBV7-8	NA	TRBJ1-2	TGTGCCAGCAGCTTAGCGGAGACCTATGGCTACACCTTC	CASSLAETYGYTF
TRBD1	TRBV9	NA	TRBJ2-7	TGTGCCAGCAGCGCGACGGGACAGGGGGGATTGGTGCAGTACTTC	CASSATGQGGLVQYF
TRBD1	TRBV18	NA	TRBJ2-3	TGTGCCAGCTCAACCGGACAGGGGTCAGATACGCAGTATTTT	CASSTGQGSDTQYF
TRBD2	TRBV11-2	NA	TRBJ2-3	TGTGCCAGCAGCTATCATATAGCGGGAACGGCAGATACGCAGTATTTT	CASSYHIAGTADTQYF
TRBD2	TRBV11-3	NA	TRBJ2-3	TGTGCCAGCAGCAAGGCCGGGACTAGCGGGAGTGATACGCAGTATTTT	CASSKAGTSGSDTQYF
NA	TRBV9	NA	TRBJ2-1	TGTGCCAGCAGCGCGCAGGGCGGTGGGATTGAGCAGTTCTTC	CASSAQGGGIEQFF
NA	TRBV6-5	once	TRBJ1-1	TGTGCCAGCAGTTATACAGACGGAATTTTCTTT	CASSYTDGIFF
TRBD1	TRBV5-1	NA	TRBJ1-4	TGCGCCAGCAGTGGACAGGGAGGTGGTGAAAAACTGTTTTTT	CASSGQGGGEKLFF
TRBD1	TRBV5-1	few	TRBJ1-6	TGCGCCAGCAGCGACACGGACAGGCATAGCTCCTATAATTCACCCCTCCACTTT	CASSDTDRHSSYNSPLHF
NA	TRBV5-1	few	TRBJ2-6	TGCGCCAGCAGTAACCGGGATGGGGCCAACGTCCTGACTTTC	CASSNRDGANVLTF
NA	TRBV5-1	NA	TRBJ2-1	TGCGCCAGCAGCTCCCAGGCCTCCAGCTCCTACAATGAGCAGTTCTTC	CASSSQASSSYNEQFF
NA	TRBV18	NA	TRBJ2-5	TGTGCCAGCTCACCATCAGTCCAAGAGACCCAGTACTTC	CASSPSVQETQYF
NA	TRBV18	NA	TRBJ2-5	TGTGCCAGCTCACCTATGGGGGCGACCCAGTACTTC	CASSPMGATQYF
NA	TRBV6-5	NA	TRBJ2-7	TGTGCCAGCAGCCCCCTAGCCGGCGAGCAGTACTTC	CASSPLAGEQYF
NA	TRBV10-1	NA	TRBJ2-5	TGCGCCAGCACGCCAGGAGGGCGACAAGAGACCCAGTACTTC	CASTPGGRQETQYF
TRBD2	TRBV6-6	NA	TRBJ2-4	TGTGCCAGCACCACGCGGCTAGCGGGAGCCAAAAACATTCAGTACTTC	CASTTRLAGAKNIQYF
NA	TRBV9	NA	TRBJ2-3	TGTGCCAGCAGCGTTAGCCTGAGACTCGCAGATACGCAGTATTTT	CASSVSLRLADTQYF
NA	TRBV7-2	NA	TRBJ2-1	TGTGCCAGCAGCTCGGTTGGTGAGCAGTTCTTC	CASSSVGEQFF
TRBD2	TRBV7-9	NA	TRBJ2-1	TGTGCCAGCAGCTTTCGGACTAGCGGGAGATCCCACCCGTTCTTC	CASSFRTSGRSHPFF
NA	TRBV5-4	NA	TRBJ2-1	TGTGCCAGCAGCCCGGACGGGGTTCCAGGGGATGAGCAGTTCTTC	CASSPDGVPGDEQFF
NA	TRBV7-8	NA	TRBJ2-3	TGTGCCAGCAGCCCCGAGGGTGGCGGGAGCACAGATACGCAGTATTTT	CASSPEGGGSTDTQYF
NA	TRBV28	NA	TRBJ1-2	TGTGCCAGCAGTCCTCAAATAGATGTTGGCTACACCTTC	CASSPQIDVGYTF
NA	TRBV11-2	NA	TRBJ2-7	TGTGCCAGCAGCTTGAACGGGTTTGACGAGCAGTACTTC	CASSLNGFDEQYF
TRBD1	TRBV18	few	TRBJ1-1	TGTGCCAGCTCACCACAGGGACAGATGATGAACACTGAAGCTTTCTTT	CASSPQGQMMNTEAFF
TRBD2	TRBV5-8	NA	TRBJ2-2	TGTGCCAGCAGCTTGGTGCGGGGGGCGAACACCGGGGAGCTGTTTTTT	CASSLVRGANTGELFF
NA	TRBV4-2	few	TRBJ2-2	TGTGCCAGCAGCCAAAAAAGCAGGGAGCTGTTTTTT	CASSQKSRELFF
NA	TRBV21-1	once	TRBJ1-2	TGTGCCAGCAGCCAGGACAGGGGGGGCTACACCTTC	CASSQDRGGYTF
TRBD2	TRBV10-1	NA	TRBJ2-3	TGCGCCAGTACAATAGCAGGACTAGCGGGGGCCACAGATACGCAGTATTTT	CASTIAGLAGATDTQYF
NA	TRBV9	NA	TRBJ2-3	TGTGCCAGCGCAGGAAGCCCTTACACAGATACGCAGTATTTT	CASAGSPYTDTQYF
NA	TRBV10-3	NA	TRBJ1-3	TGTGCCATCAGTCCCATAGCAGATGTGCGTTTCTCTGGAAACACCATATATTTT	CAISPIADVRFSGNTIYF